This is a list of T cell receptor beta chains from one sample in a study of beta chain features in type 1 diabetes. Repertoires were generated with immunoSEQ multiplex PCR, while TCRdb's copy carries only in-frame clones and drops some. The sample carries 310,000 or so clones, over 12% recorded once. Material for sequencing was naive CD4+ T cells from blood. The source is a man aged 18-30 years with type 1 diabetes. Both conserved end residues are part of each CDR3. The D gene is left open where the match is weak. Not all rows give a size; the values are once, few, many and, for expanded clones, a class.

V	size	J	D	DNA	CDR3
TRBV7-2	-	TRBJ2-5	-	TGTGCCAGCAGCTTAGATCGGGGAGGAGACCAGTACTTC	CASSLDRGGDQYF
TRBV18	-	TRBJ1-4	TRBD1	TGTGCCAGCTCACCCACAGGGGACGTTGAAAAACTGTTTTTT	CASSPTGDVEKLFF
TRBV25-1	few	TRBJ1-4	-	TGTGCCAGCAGGGCCGACGGGGAAAAACTGTTTTTT	CASRADGEKLFF
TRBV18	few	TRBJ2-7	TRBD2	TGTGCCAGCTCTTTCGGGCTAGCGGAGACTTACGAGCAGTACTTC	CASSFGLAETYEQYF
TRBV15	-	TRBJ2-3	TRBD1	TGTGCCACCAGCAGAGACAGGGGGCAGGGTATAACGCAGTATTTT	CATSRDRGQGITQYF
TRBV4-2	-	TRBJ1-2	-	TGTGCCAGCAGCCAAGATCTAACTAGAAGTGCGGGAGGCTACACCTTC	CASSQDLTRSAGGYTF
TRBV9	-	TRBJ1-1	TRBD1	TGTGCCAGCAGCGGCCAGGGGGCGGTGAATCTTGGTCAAGCTTTCTTT	CASSGQGAVNLGQAFF
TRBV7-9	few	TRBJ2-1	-	TGTGCCAGCAGCTTATTTTCCGGGGTCAATGAGCAGTTCTTC	CASSLFSGVNEQFF
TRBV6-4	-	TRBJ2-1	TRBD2	TGTGCCAGCAGTGGGGGACTAGCGGGGAACAATGAGCAGTTCTTC	CASSGGLAGNNEQFF
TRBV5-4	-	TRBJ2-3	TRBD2	TGTGCCAGCAGCTTGGGGACTAGTAAAGGGGATACGCAGTATTTT	CASSLGTSKGDTQYF
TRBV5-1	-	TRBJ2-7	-	TGCGCCAGCAGCTTCCAGGGGCTTAGTTACGAGCAGTACTTC	CASSFQGLSYEQYF
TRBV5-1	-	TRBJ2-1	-	TGCGCCAGCAGCCCCCAGTCTAGAACCGACGATGAGCAGTTCTTC	CASSPQSRTDDEQFF
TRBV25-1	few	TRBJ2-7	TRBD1	TGTGCCAGCAGCCCCCGGACAGGGGTCTCCTACGAGCAGTACTTC	CASSPRTGVSYEQYF
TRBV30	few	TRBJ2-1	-	TGTGCCTGGAGAAGGGGGTCATACAATGAGCAGTTCTTC	CAWRRGSYNEQFF
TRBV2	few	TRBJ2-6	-	TGTGCCAGCAGCCTCGCGGGGTCTGGGGCCAACGTCCTGACTTTC	CASSLAGSGANVLTF
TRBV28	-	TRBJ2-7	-	TGTGCCAGCAGACCCGACGGAGCGCTTTACGAGCAGTACTTC	CASRPDGALYEQYF
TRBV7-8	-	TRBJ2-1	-	TGTGCCAGCAGCCCCGGGGACAATTACGATGAGCAGTTCTTC	CASSPGDNYDEQFF
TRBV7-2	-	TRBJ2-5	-	TGTGCCAGCAGCTTACGCCTCTCACGGGAAGAGACCCAGTACTTC	CASSLRLSREETQYF
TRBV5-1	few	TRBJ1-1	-	TGCGCCAGCAGCTTGGGGGCCACAGGGAGTAGAACTGAAGCTTTCTTT	CASSLGATGSRTEAFF
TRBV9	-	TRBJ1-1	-	TGTGCCAGCAGCGTAGCAACGGGGAACACTGAAGCTTTCTTT	CASSVATGNTEAFF
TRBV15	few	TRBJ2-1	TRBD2	TGTGCCACCAGCAGAGACGGGAGGGCGAAGAATGAGCAGTTCTTC	CATSRDGRAKNEQFF
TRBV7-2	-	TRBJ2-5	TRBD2	TGTGCCAGCAGCTTTAGCGGGGGGCAAGAGACCCAGTACTTC	CASSFSGGQETQYF
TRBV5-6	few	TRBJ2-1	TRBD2	TGTGCCAGCACGCGACTAGCGGGAGGCCTTGGGTACAATGAGCAGTTCTTC	CASTRLAGGLGYNEQFF
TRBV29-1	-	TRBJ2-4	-	TGCAGCGTTGAAGGCCAGTTCAAAAACATTCAGTACTTC	CSVEGQFKNIQYF
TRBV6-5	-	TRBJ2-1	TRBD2	TGTGCCAGCACCACCGGGACTAGCGGCTACAATGAGCAGTTCTTC	CASTTGTSGYNEQFF
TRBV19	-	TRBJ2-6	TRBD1	TGTGCCAGTTGGGACAGGGATTGGTCTGGGGCCAACGTCCTGACTTTC	CASWDRDWSGANVLTF
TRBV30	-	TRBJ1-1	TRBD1	TGTGCCTGGTGGACAGGGAACACTGAAGCTTTCTTT	CAWWTGNTEAFF
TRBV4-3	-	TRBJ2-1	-	TGCGCCAGCAGCCAAGAGCCCAAGACTAGTCAGAACGAGCAGTTCTTC	CASSQEPKTSQNEQFF
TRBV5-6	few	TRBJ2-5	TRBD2	TGTGCCAGTCCAAGCGGGAAGAGACAAGAGACCCAGTACTTC	CASPSGKRQETQYF
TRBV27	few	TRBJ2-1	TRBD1	TGTGCCAGCAGCTGGGACAGGAGCTCCTACAATGAGCAGTTCTTC	CASSWDRSSYNEQFF
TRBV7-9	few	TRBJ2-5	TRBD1	TGTGCCAGCAGCTCCACAGGGGGCGCGATGAAAGAGACCCAGTACTTC	CASSSTGGAMKETQYF
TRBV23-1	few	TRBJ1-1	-	TGCGCCAGCAGTACGGGATACACTGAAGCTTTCTTT	CASSTGYTEAFF
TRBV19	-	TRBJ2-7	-	TGTGCCAGTTGGGACACCGGCGCCGGGGACGAGCAGTACTTC	CASWDTGAGDEQYF
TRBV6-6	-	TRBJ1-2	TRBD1	TGTGCCAGCAGCCGGGGGACAGGGTGGGAGGACTATGGCTACACCTTC	CASSRGTGWEDYGYTF
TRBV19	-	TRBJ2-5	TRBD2	TGTGCCAGCGGGACTAGCGGAGAGACCCAGTACTTC	CASGTSGETQYF
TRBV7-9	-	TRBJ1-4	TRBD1	TGTGCCAGCAGCGGGACAGGGGGCGCAACTAATGAAAAACTGTTTTTT	CASSGTGGATNEKLFF
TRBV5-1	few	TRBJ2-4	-	TGCGCCAGCAGCTTGGAATCGGGAAGGAACATTCAGTACTTC	CASSLESGRNIQYF
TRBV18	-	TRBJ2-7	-	TGTGCCAGCTCACCTCCAGGGTCCTACGAGCAGTACTTC	CASSPPGSYEQYF
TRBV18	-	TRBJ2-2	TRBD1	TGTGCCAGCTCACCCTTGACAGGGGTCACCGGGGAGCTGTTTTTT	CASSPLTGVTGELFF
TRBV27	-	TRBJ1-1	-	TGTGCCAGCAGTCGAGGGTTGAGAACTGAAGCTTTCTTT	CASSRGLRTEAFF
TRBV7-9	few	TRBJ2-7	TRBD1	TGTGCCAGCAGCTTGGACAGGCCCTACGAGCAGTACTTC	CASSLDRPYEQYF
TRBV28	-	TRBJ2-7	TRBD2	TGTGCCAGCAGTTCCGCGGGTAGTAGCGGGATTTACGAGCAGTACTTC	CASSSAGSSGIYEQYF
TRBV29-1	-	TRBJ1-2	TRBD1	TGCAGCGTTGATCTTCAGGGGGAAGATGGCTACACCTTC	CSVDLQGEDGYTF
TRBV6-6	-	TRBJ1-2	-	TGTGCCAATACCCGTGGGGCAAACTATGGCTACACCTTC	CANTRGANYGYTF
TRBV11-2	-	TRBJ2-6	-	TGTGCCAGCAGCTTAGGCAGGGTCTCTGGGGCCAACGTCCTGACTTTC	CASSLGRVSGANVLTF
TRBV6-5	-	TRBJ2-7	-	TGTGCCAGCCGTCCGGGACATTCGTACGAGCAGTACTTC	CASRPGHSYEQYF
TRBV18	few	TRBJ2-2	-	TGTGCCAGCTCCCACAGGGAAGTCAGCACCGGGGAGCTGTTTTTT	CASSHREVSTGELFF
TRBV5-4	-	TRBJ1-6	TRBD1	TGTGCCAGCAGCCAGGCGGGACAGGGATCGATCTCCTATAATTCACCCCTCCACTTT	CASSQAGQGSISYNSPLHF
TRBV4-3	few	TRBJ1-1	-	TGCGCCAGCAGCCAAGTTAGCTTCAGGGGTCCCTTCATGAACACTGAAGCTTTCTTT	CASSQVSFRGPFMNTEAFF